This TCR beta chain was recorded in a study of cytotoxic CD8 clonotypes in ibrutinib-treated CLL. Study in general: Collecting the response samples happened after a median approximately twelve months of treatment, with a range of 6 to 36. Mean productive templates were under 270,000; mean productive rearrangements were approximately 94,000.

This table comes from immunoSEQ multiplex PCR, and its TCRdb copy is limited to in-frame clones, with some not included. The repertoire includes some 140,000 clones, 70% to 80% of them detected once, and about 13% sits in the top ten. Germline lookup yields CDR1 KGHSY and CDR2 FQNENV. V lost 1 base to trimming and J lost 1 base, with 4 bases between them. The CDR3 has 13 amino acids. The specimen was PBMCs, collected after 12 months of ibrutinib treatment. The chain recombines TRBV16 with TRBJ1-1, with D hard to call. The sequence came from a human donor with chronic lymphocytic leukemia. CDR3 region: CASSQYGNTEAFF. The DNA of the CDR3 is TGTGCCAGCAGCCAATACGGGAACACTGAAGCTTTCTTT.